Listed below are T cell receptor beta chains from one sample, sequenced in a study of blood T cell repertoires in COVID-19. The method was immunoSEQ multiplex PCR; TCRdb's version includes in-frame clones alone and lacks a portion of them. The sample lists about 280,000 clones, 85% seen once, with around 2.3% in the top ten. Sequencing was done on a sample of PBMCs or T cells enriched from blood (not recorded which). These receptor sequences come from a woman aged 50 to 65 who had recovered from COVID-19. Each CDR3 is given with its conserved first and last residue.

>TRBV28
CASSLGTPEAFF
>TRBV10-3
CAISGDSFQETQYF
>TRBV27
CASSPAGKSEAFF
>TRBV10-2
CASREGAKETQYF
>TRBV5-6
CASSLELSGTDTQYF
>TRBV7-9
CASSAAGGTNEKLFF
>TRBV5-1
CASSLDRGSYGYTF
>TRBV5-1
CASSFWRSSYNEQFF
>TRBV19
CASSNRQGPAFF
>TRBV10-1
CASSTERGSNEQFF
>TRBV3-1/TRBV3-2
CASSHSSYEQYF
>TRBV19
CASSPRDITSQETQYF
>TRBV7-8
CASSRVRDRAGETQYF
>TRBV4-2
CASSQDNPFTSGGVGTGELFF
>TRBV6-1
CASSEGRSNQPQHF